Below, one T cell receptor gamma chain is given with its context. The data belong to a study of gamma-delta chains in newborns, infants, children. Trimming at V came to 3 bases and at J to 2 bases, leaving 1 base not matched to a gene. The CDR3 length is 12 residues. The germline CDR1 and CDR2 sequences are VENAVY and YDSYNSRV. TCRdb repeated clone calling on the reads with CATT. The sample comprises roughly 500 gamma-chain clones, 70% to 85% of which are singletons, and around a third rests with the top ten. The V gene is TRGV8, the J gene TRGJ1 or TRGJ2. What was sequenced was blood. The receptor was isolated from a child who was a newborn, infant or young child, either healthy, febrile or measles-vaccinated (not recorded which). This CDR3 is CATWDYYYKKLF. The CDR3 DNA follows: TGTGCCACCTGGGATTATTATTATAAGAAACTCTTT.